A selection of T cell receptor beta chains follows, all from one sample in a study of T cell changes during pregnancy in multiple sclerosis. TCRdb's copy holds only in-frame clones and misses some; the assay was immunoSEQ multiplex PCR. The sample contains over 60,000 clones, about 91% of which appear only once. Sequenced here: CD4+ T cells from peripheral blood mononuclear cells, sampled in the third trimester of pregnancy. These receptor sequences come from a female donor in good health, enrolled as a control in a pregnancy study. The CDR3 runs from the conserved cysteine through the conserved F or W. The D gene is left open where the match is weak. The size entry is marked missing in some rows and otherwise reads once, few, many or a size class.

abundance	v_gene	j_gene	d_gene	CDR3nt	CDR3aa
-	TRBV5-4	TRBJ2-3	TRBD1	TGTGCCAGCGTACTGACAGGGGGCGGTGGAGATACGCAGTATTTT	CASVLTGGGGDTQYF
-	TRBV5-6	TRBJ1-3	TRBD1	TGTGCCAGCAGCTTCAGGGGGCCCACTGGAAACACCATATATTTT	CASSFRGPTGNTIYF
-	TRBV11-2	TRBJ2-7	TRBD2	TGTGCCAGCAGCTTAGATCTGGGCGGGGGGGACTACGAGCAGTACTTC	CASSLDLGGGDYEQYF
-	TRBV7-8	TRBJ2-3	-	TGTGCCAGCAGCCCTATGGATACGCAGTATTTT	CASSPMDTQYF
-	TRBV30	TRBJ1-2	-	TGTGCCTGGAGTGTAGGAAGCGATGGCTACACCTTC	CAWSVGSDGYTF
-	TRBV2	TRBJ1-1	TRBD1	TGTGCCAGCAGTGAAAGAAGTCCGGGACAGACGAACACTGAAGCTTTCTTT	CASSERSPGQTNTEAFF
-	TRBV9	TRBJ2-2	TRBD2	TGTGCCAGCAGCGCATCCTGGACTAGCGGGGGGGCCGGGGAGCTGTTTTTT	CASSASWTSGGAGELFF
-	TRBV5-1	TRBJ2-2	-	TGCGCCAGCAGCTCCCTCAGGGGGAACACCGGGGAGCTGTTTTTT	CASSSLRGNTGELFF
-	TRBV9	TRBJ2-3	TRBD2	TGTGCCAGCAGCCCGTTCGGGACTAGCGGGGGCACAGATACGCAGTATTTT	CASSPFGTSGGTDTQYF
-	TRBV6-5	TRBJ2-7	-	TGTGCCAGCAGTTACTCACCAGACAGTTTCTACGAGCAGTACTTC	CASSYSPDSFYEQYF
-	TRBV4-2	TRBJ1-5	-	TGTGCCAGCAGCCAAGCGTTCGGCAGGGACAATCAGCCCCAGCATTTT	CASSQAFGRDNQPQHF
-	TRBV7-6	TRBJ2-7	TRBD2	TGTGCCAGCAGCTTTTCTCGGGGGGACCCCTACGAGCAGTACTTC	CASSFSRGDPYEQYF
-	TRBV5-6	TRBJ1-1	-	TGTGCCAGCAGCTTGGGGGGCCTAAACACTGAAGCTTTCTTT	CASSLGGLNTEAFF
-	TRBV5-1	TRBJ1-2	-	TGCGCCAGCAGGAGTCCTTCGGCGGGATACTATAACTATGGCTACACCTTC	CASRSPSAGYYNYGYTF
-	TRBV7-9	TRBJ2-1	TRBD2	TGTGCCAGCAGTCCTAGCGGGGGGTACAATGAGCAGTTCTTC	CASSPSGGYNEQFF
-	TRBV4-3	TRBJ1-2	TRBD1	TGCGCCAGCAGCCAAGGACAGGGGTATGGCTACACCTTC	CASSQGQGYGYTF
-	TRBV11-1	TRBJ1-1	TRBD1	TGTGCCAGCAGCTTGGGCAGGGGGGAGACTGAAGCTTTCTTT	CASSLGRGETEAFF
once	TRBV4-1	TRBJ2-1	-	TGCGCCAGCAGCCAAGGGGAACAGGGATACAATGAGCAGTTCTTC	CASSQGEQGYNEQFF
-	TRBV9	TRBJ1-4	-	TGTGCCAGCAGCACGCTGACAGGACTTAATGAAAAACTGTTTTTT	CASSTLTGLNEKLFF
once	TRBV2	TRBJ1-2	-	TGTGCCAGCAGTGACGGGGCCTGGGAGGGTATAGGCTATGGCTACACCTTC	CASSDGAWEGIGYGYTF
-	TRBV4-3	TRBJ2-1	TRBD2	TGCGCCAGCAGCCAAGGCGGGGGGTCCTACAATGAGCAGTTCTTC	CASSQGGGSYNEQFF
-	TRBV7-9	TRBJ1-2	-	TGTGCCAGCAGCACCACCGGGATTGGGAACTATGGCTACACCTTC	CASSTTGIGNYGYTF
-	TRBV7-2	TRBJ1-1	-	TGTGCCAGCAGCTTGTGGCCCTTTGAAGCTTTCTTT	CASSLWPFEAFF
-	TRBV2	TRBJ2-5	-	TGTGCCAGCAGGAGCGAGGCCGGTAGAGAGACCCAGTACTTC	CASRSEAGRETQYF
once	TRBV29-1	TRBJ1-5	-	TGCAGCGTTGGGCAACGCAATCAGCCCCAGCATTTT	CSVGQRNQPQHF
few	TRBV29-1	TRBJ1-1	-	TGCAGCGTTGGAGGGGAGGGAAGAACTGAAGCTTTCTTT	CSVGGEGRTEAFF
-	TRBV4-3	TRBJ1-2	-	TGCGCCAGCAGCCCCAACGCCATTAGCGTTGTATATGGCTACACCTTC	CASSPNAISVVYGYTF
-	TRBV6-6	TRBJ1-4	-	TGTGCCAGCCGGTCCTGGGGAGCGGCAAGTGAAAAACTGTTTTTT	CASRSWGAASEKLFF
-	TRBV5-7	TRBJ2-7	-	TGTGCCAGCAGCTCCGGACTGATCTACGAGCAGTACTTC	CASSSGLIYEQYF
-	TRBV2	TRBJ1-1	-	TGTGCCAGCACCCAGGGCTCGTTCACTGAAGCTTTCTTT	CASTQGSFTEAFF
once	TRBV7-2	TRBJ1-2	-	TGTGCCAGCAGCAGACCCCCGACGGACTACTATGGCTACACCTTC	CASSRPPTDYYGYTF
-	TRBV6-6	TRBJ1-2	-	TGTGCCAGCAGTTACGGAGAGACGGATGGCTACACCTTC	CASSYGETDGYTF
-	TRBV30	TRBJ1-5	-	TGTGCCTGGGCAAGAGGGGTAGGAGGGCAGCCCCAGCATTTT	CAWARGVGGQPQHF
-	TRBV7-8	TRBJ2-7	TRBD1	TGTGCCAGCAGCCCAAGAACAGGGGCAGAGCAGTACTTC	CASSPRTGAEQYF
-	TRBV23-1	TRBJ1-1	TRBD1	TGCGCCAGCAGTCACTGCGTCGACAGGGGGCCCACTGAAGCTTTCTTT	CASSHCVDRGPTEAFF
-	TRBV15	TRBJ1-2	-	TGTGCCACCAGCAGAGATCAGCCGGGAGCTAACTATGGCTACACCTTC	CATSRDQPGANYGYTF
-	TRBV13	TRBJ2-7	-	TGTGCCAGCAGCTTCTTGACACAACACGGATCCGACGAGCAGTACTTC	CASSFLTQHGSDEQYF
once	TRBV2	TRBJ1-2	TRBD1	TGTGCCAGCAGAGTGACAGGGTTTGGGTATGGCTACACCTTC	CASRVTGFGYGYTF
-	TRBV7-2	TRBJ2-7	TRBD1	TGTGCCAGCAGCCGTGGGGACAGCACCTACGAGCAGTACTTC	CASSRGDSTYEQYF
-	TRBV9	TRBJ1-1	-	TGTGCCAGCAGCGTATCGCAGTGGAACACTGAAGCTTTCTTT	CASSVSQWNTEAFF
-	TRBV7-9	TRBJ1-4	TRBD1	TGTGCCAGCAGTTCGGACAGGCAATCTAATGAAAAACTGTTTTTT	CASSSDRQSNEKLFF
-	TRBV7-2	TRBJ2-1	-	TGTGCCAGCAGCCGCCGGTTTGATAACAATGAGCAGTTCTTC	CASSRRFDNNEQFF
-	TRBV6-1	TRBJ1-5	TRBD1	TGTGCCAGCAGTGGTCATGACAGGGCGAGTCAGCCCCAGCATTTT	CASSGHDRASQPQHF
-	TRBV7-9	TRBJ2-2	-	TGTGCCAGCAGCCCCCCTTGGGGCCTCTGGGGTAACACCGGGGAGCTGTTTTTT	CASSPPWGLWGNTGELFF
-	TRBV6-6	TRBJ2-7	TRBD1	TGTGCCAGCAGTTCCCCGGACAGGGCAGCAGTCGAGCAGTACTTC	CASSSPDRAAVEQYF
-	TRBV10-3	TRBJ1-1	-	TGTGCCATCAGTGAAGGCAGGACTAACACTGAAGCTTTCTTT	CAISEGRTNTEAFF